The 19 T cell receptor beta chains given below trace back to one sample, sequenced in a study of T-cell memory formation after mild COVID-19 (dated by TCRdb to the early 2020s). Library method: 5' RACE. TCRdb shows the sequencer as Illumina NovaSeq 6000. TCRdb applied fastp at Q25 and MiXCR to the public reads, then kept only in-frame beta chains. Merged by CDR3 protein, the rows form single entries marked with the most common genes and DNA. For this sample there are about 420,000 distinct CDR3 sequences; about 22% appear just once. The ten top clones hold about an eighth of the sample. Specimen: PBMCs or a T cell subset sorted from them (not recorded which). The receptor source for this set is an adult woman who had mild COVID-19 (a few samples of this study predate the infection). The sample titles of this study are shuffled in the database, so cell type and time point are left out; the donor was told from shared clones.

This chain joins TRBV19 and TRBJ1-1; tentatively, D is TRBD1 (6 bases). The germline CDR1 and CDR2 sequences are LNHDA and SQIVND (reference sequence). The length of the CDR3 is 13 residues. The V end lost 5 bases, the J end lost 3 bases, and 10 bases lay between the germline ends. CDR3 region: CASSARGHTEAFF. The CDR3 region has the DNA TGTGCCAGTAGTGCTCGGGGGCACACTGAAGCTTTCTTT. Variable domain in full (rest from reference TRBV19 and TRBJ1-1): DGGITQSPKYLFRKEGQNVTLSCEQNLNHDAMYWYRQDPGQGLRLIYYSQIVNDFQKGDIAEGYSVSREKKESFPLTVTSAQKNPTAFYLCASSARGHTEAFFGQGTRLTVV.

This clonotype was picked up a small number of times. V gene TRBV11-3 combines with J gene TRBJ2-1; 8 bases fit TRBD2. CDR1 SGHNT and CDR2 YENEEA come from the germline V gene. The CDR3 is 16 amino acids. The junction had 6 bases not matched to a gene; V was cut back by 1 base and J by 4 bases. CDR3 residues: CASSLVTGGGYNEQFF. The CDR3 DNA reads TGTGCCAGCAGCTTAGTGACGGGAGGGGGATACAATGAGCAGTTCTTC.

This clonotype appeared many times. This chain connects TRBV5-1 to TRBJ2-1; D is possibly TRBD2 (5 bases). The CDR3 loop spans 14 amino acids. Germline lookup yields CDR1 SGHRS and CDR2 YFSETQ. Trimming removed 7 bases from V and 0 bases from J, with 11 bases in between. CDR3 sequence: CASHEGYSYNEQFF. The CDR3, as DNA: TGCGCCAGCCATGAGGGATACTCCTACAATGAGCAGTTCTTC.

CDR3 nucleotides: TGCGCCAGCAAACAGGGGCGGGAGATGGGTTACAATGAGCAGTTCTTC. The encoded protein is CASKQGREMGYNEQFF. J is TRBJ2-1 and V is TRBV5-1; the D call may be TRBD1 or TRBD2 (7 bases each). Germline CDR1 SGHRS, CDR2 YFSETQ. V was pared by 6 bases and J by 4 bases, with 20 bases between. The CDR3 covers 16 residues.

This clonotype was seen repeatedly, ten times or more. This sequence joins TRBV20-1 and TRBJ2-1; 9 positions agree with TRBD1. J gave up 5 bases and V 3 bases, and 11 bases lay outside the gene matches. The CDR3 has 16 residues. Looked up from germline, CDR1 is DFQATT and CDR2 is SNEGSKA (reference sequence). This chain's CDR3 is CSASWRGDRVHNEQFF. DNA for the CDR3: TGCAGTGCTAGTTGGCGCGGGGACAGGGTTCACAATGAGCAGTTCTTC.

The chain joins TRBV30 to TRBJ1-1, with D possibly being TRBD1 (6 bases). The V gene's germline CDR1 is GTSNPN and CDR2 SVGIG (reference sequence). There are 14 residues in the CDR3. V gave up 2 bases and J gave up 2 bases, with 12 bases separating them. CDR3 sequence reads: CAWSRTASNTEAFF. The CDR3 region has the DNA TGTGCCTGGAGTAGGACAGCGTCAAACACTGAAGCTTTCTTT.

This clonotype has a handful of counts. The chain carries TRBV7-9 and TRBJ1-6; D is uncertain. Germline V gene lookup returns CDR1 SEHNR and CDR2 FQNEAQ (reference sequence). V shed 5 bases and J shed 0 bases, with 14 bases lying between them. CDR3 length: 17 residues. Here the CDR3 DNA reads TGTGCCAGCAGCCCGCCCCCCGGGAGCTCCTATAATTCACCCCTCCACTTT. This gives the protein CASSPPPGSSYNSPLHF.

The chain has TRBV6-2 or TRBV6-3 and TRBJ2-5; D assignment may be TRBD1 or TRBD2 (5 bases each). The CDR3 covers 14 residues. Germline V gene lookup returns CDR1 MNHEY and CDR2 SVGEGT. Trimming pared 6 bases from V and 5 bases from J, leaving 16 bases between. The CDR3 region is CASRHWDASETQYF. The CDR3 DNA follows: TGTGCCAGCAGACATTGGGACGCCTCGGAGACCCAGTACTTC.

This clonotype was detected only a few times. The CDR3 is CASSLGQGGFAGANVLTF. The CDR3 bases are TGTGCCAGCAGCCTGGGACAGGGGGGTTTTGCTGGGGCCAACGTCCTGACTTTC. V usage is TRBV6-1 and J usage is TRBJ2-6, with 11 bases that match TRBD1. V shed 6 bases, J shed 2 bases, and the junction held 9 bases outside the gene matches. CDR1 MNHNS and CDR2 SASEGT come from the germline V gene. The CDR3 has 18 residues.

A few counts support this clonotype. CDR3 sequence: CSAGAGGKNYGYTF. CDR3 DNA sequence: TGCAGTGCTGGGGCGGGCGGGAAGAACTATGGCTACACCTTC. The chain joins TRBV20-1 to TRBJ1-2; perhaps TRBD1 as D (5 bases). In germline, CDR1 is DFQATT, CDR2 SNEGSKA (reference sequence). The V end lost 5 bases, the J end lost 2 bases, and 15 bases lay between the germline ends. The CDR3 has 14 amino acids.

The chain carries TRBV5-6 and TRBJ2-2; TRBD1 agrees at 9 bases. V shed 4 bases and J 4 bases; nucleotides not matched to a gene: 8. CDR3 length: 16 residues. CDR1 and CDR2 from the germline V gene are SGHDT and YYEEEE. The CDR3 DNA follows: TGTGCCAGCAGCCAAACAGGGGGCCCTTTCACCGGGGAGCTGTTTTTT. This translates into CASSQTGGPFTGELFF.

The gene calls are TRBV29-1 and TRBJ2-2, with 9 positions matching TRBD2. The CDR3 is 15 amino acids. Germline CDR1 reads SQVTM; CDR2 reads ANQGSEA. V shed 7 bases and J 6 bases; nucleotides not matched to a gene: 12. The CDR3 DNA follows: TGCAGCGCCCTCCTGGGCGGGAGGGCTGCCGGGGAGCTGTTTTTT. Translating it yields CSALLGGRAAGELFF.

The table lists this clonotype with a few counts. The chain recombines TRBV7-9 with TRBJ1-2, with a tentative D call TRBD1 (5 bases). The CDR3 has 14 amino acids. CDR1 is SEHNR and CDR2 is FQNEAQ in the germline V gene (reference sequence). V gave up 3 bases and J gave up 3 bases, with 11 bases separating them. The CDR3 reads CASSFGAPDYGYTF. The CDR3 coding sequence is TGTGCCAGCAGCTTTGGGGCTCCGGACTATGGCTACACCTTC. The full variable domain, rest sourced from reference TRBV7-9 and TRBJ1-2, is DTGVSQNPRHKITKRGQNVTFRCDPISEHNRLYWYRQTLGQGPEFLTYFQNEAQLEKSRLLSDRFSAERPKGSFSTLEIQRTEQGDSAMYLCASSFGAPDYGYTFGSGTRLTVV.

This clonotype was counted once. This chain joins TRBV7-9 and TRBJ1-1; D unresolved. Germline V CDR1 and CDR2: SEHNR, FQNEAQ (reference sequence). V lost 7 bases and J lost 5, with 8 bases in between. The CDR3 is 11 amino acids. CDR3 nucleotide sequence: TGTGCCAGCAACGATGGGACTGAAGCTTTCTTT. It codes for CASNDGTEAFF.

This clonotype was detected ten times or more. The V call is TRBV29-1, the J call TRBJ2-3, with D possibly being TRBD1 (5 bases). Germline loops: CDR1 SQVTM, CDR2 ANQGSEA. This CDR3 region has 14 residues. Trimming pared 4 bases from V and 0 bases from J, leaving 11 bases between. The CDR3 DNA reads as TGCAGCGTTGGTGGGGCCCTCAGCACAGATACGCAGTATTTT. Translating it yields CSVGGALSTDTQYF.

V is TRBV7-9 and J is TRBJ1-2; no definite D call. The germline V and J ends were trimmed by 3 bases and 2 bases, with 10 bases remaining between them. CDR3 length equals 14 residues. Germline CDR1 and CDR2: SEHNR and FQNEAQ (reference sequence). CDR3 nucleotides: TGTGCCAGCAGCTTCCCCAGGTGGAACTATGGCTACACCTTC. Protein sequence: CASSFPRWNYGYTF.

This clonotype was seen a few times. The CDR3 here is CASSDQVLDRAFTDTQYF. The CDR3 DNA is TGTGCCAGCAGCGATCAAGTATTGGACAGGGCCTTCACAGATACGCAGTATTTT. This chain joins TRBV7-3 and TRBJ2-3, with 8 bases aligning to TRBD1. The germline V gene encodes CDR1 SGHTA and CDR2 FQGTGA. CDR3 length: 18 residues. The V gene end was trimmed by 5 bases and the J gene end by 2 bases; junction bases not matched to a gene: 15.

This chain connects TRBV12-3 or TRBV12-4 to TRBJ2-1; 9 bases fit TRBD1. V shed 5 bases, J shed 2 bases, and the junction held 13 bases outside the gene matches. The CDR3 covers 18 residues. CDR3 in DNA: TGTGCCAGCAGTCACGTCCCGGGACAGGGACCGACCTACAATGAGCAGTTCTTC. It specifies CASSHVPGQGPTYNEQFF.

This chain connects TRBV9 to TRBJ2-3; the D gene is possibly TRBD2 (5 bases). The V end lost 3 bases, the J end lost 4 bases, and 15 bases lay between the germline ends. The CDR3 is 15 residues long. Germline CDR1 is SGDLS and CDR2 is YYNGEE. In DNA form, the CDR3 reads TGTGCCAGCAGCGCCCAATCTACTAGTGCAGATACGCAGTATTTT. Its translation: CASSAQSTSADTQYF.